This TCR beta chain was recorded in a study of blood T cell repertoires in COVID-19. About the study: From T cells, B-cell-depleted T cells, or PBMCs came the material, which was cDNA or gDNA.

The CDR3 is made up of 13 amino acids. The J segment lost 4 bases and the V segment lost 6 bases, leaving 4 bases of the junction unmatched. Looked up from germline, CDR1 is LGHDT and CDR2 is YNNKEL (reference sequence). In the original workflow: How many nucleated cells were present was estimated from reference gene primer amplification. Measured with immunoSEQ multiplex PCR; TCRdb has only the in-frame clones, and not every one. Clone size and V and J calls were adopted from that table, with D and trimming inferred from the DNA. The table lists hundreds of thousands of clones, around 92% of them singletons.

The chain combines TRBV3-1 (or the pseudogene TRBV3-2) with TRBJ2-3, with 7 bases aligning to TRBD1. Input material: peripheral blood. This receptor was taken from a woman aged 25-40 years with COVID-19, enrolled during active disease. CDR3 sequence reads: CASSTRGPDTQYF. CDR3 DNA: TGTGCCAGCAGTACAAGGGGGCCAGATACGCAGTATTTT.